Shown below are 28 T cell receptor beta chains from a single sample sequenced in a study of glioma-infiltrating T cells. Using RNA template, CDR3s of TCR alpha and beta were amplified with iRepertoire arm-PCR. TCRdb recomputed calls from the multiplex PCR reads with MiXCR, one row per CDR3 protein. The table includes 150,000 to 200,000 distinct CDR3 sequences, around 40% detected once. The specimen was glioma tissue, nonneoplastic brain tissue, or PBMCs (not recorded which). Receptors were obtained from a human donor with low-grade glioma or glioblastoma, undergoing nonglioma brain surgery, or in good health (not recorded which).

Only a few counts were recorded for this clonotype. The chain has TRBV7-9 and TRBJ2-1; weak D call: TRBD2 (5 bases). Per the germline V gene, CDR1 is SEHNR and CDR2 is FQNEAQ (reference sequence). The V and J ends lost 1 base and 3 bases respectively, with 10 bases between them. The CDR3 is 15 residues long. The CDR3 DNA follows: TGTGCCAGCAGCTTAGAGGAAAGCGGCTACAATGAGCAGTTCTTC. Its translation is CASSLEESGYNEQFF.

The chain links TRBV6-2 or TRBV6-3 to TRBJ2-1; 8 bases map to TRBD1. This CDR3 has 16 residues. Germline-derived CDR1 and CDR2 are MNHEY and SVGEGT. With V trimmed by 5 bases and J by 3 bases, 9 bases remained unmatched. CDR3 residues: CASSRADRGDYNEQFF. DNA of the CDR3: TGTGCCAGCAGTAGAGCCGACAGGGGCGACTACAATGAGCAGTTCTTC.

About this clonotype itself: Possible read error: a much larger clone is one base away. The chain combines TRBV25-1 with TRBJ1-2, with D hard to call. CDR3 length: 13 amino acids. The germline V and J ends were trimmed by 3 bases and 4 bases, with 9 bases remaining between them. CDR1 and CDR2 from the germline V gene are MGHDK and SYGVNS. The CDR3 region has the DNA TGTGCCAGCAGTGAGGGAAAGCTCTATGGCTACACCTTC. Its translation is CASSEGKLYGYTF.

Of note for this clonotype: It may be a read error: a sequence one base away is much more abundant. J is TRBJ2-7 and V is TRBV4-2; D is unclear. The V and J ends lost 1 base and 3 bases respectively, with 13 bases between them. CDR3 length equals 15 residues. Germline CDR1 LGHNA, CDR2 YNFKEQ. CDR3 DNA sequence: TGTGCCAGCAGCCAAGCGTGGGATAAGGACTACGAGCAGTACTTC. The encoded protein is CASSQAWDKDYEQYF.

About this clonotype itself: This could be a read error, since a much larger clone is one nucleotide away. The chain has TRBV6-2 or TRBV6-3 and TRBJ2-7; D possibly matches TRBD1 or TRBD2 (5 bases each). There are 15 residues in the CDR3. CDR1 is MNHEY and CDR2 is SVGEGT in the germline V gene. The V end was cut by 6 bases, the J end by 6 bases, with 21 bases between. The chain's CDR3 is CASRPSLGRDREQYF. In nucleotides, the CDR3 is TGTGCCAGCAGGCCCTCCCTGGGACGCGATCGCGAGCAGTACTTC.

This clonotype was recorded many times. V is TRBV6-1 and J is TRBJ1-2; maybe TRBD1 (6 bases). The CDR3 contains 14 residues. The germline V and J ends were trimmed by 2 bases and 5 bases, with 12 bases remaining between them. Germline V lookup: CDR1 MNHNS, CDR2 SASEGT. CDR3 bases: TGTGCCAGCAGTGAAAGTAGACAGGCTTATGGCTACACCTTC. Its protein product is CASSESRQAYGYTF.

This clonotype appeared many times. The chain carries TRBV20-1 and TRBJ2-3; 9 bases agree with TRBD2. This CDR3 comprises 15 residues. Germline V CDR1 and CDR2: DFQATT, SNEGSKA (reference sequence). Unmatched junction bases numbered 7, after V lost 0 bases and J lost 6 bases. CDR3 loop: CSARDWTSVGDTQYF. CDR3 DNA sequence: TGCAGTGCTAGAGATTGGACTAGCGTCGGGGATACGCAGTATTTT.

There are many counts of this clonotype. The chain is built from TRBV7-9 and TRBJ2-7; TRBD2 agrees at 9 bases. CDR1 is SEHNR and CDR2 is FQNEAQ in the germline V gene (reference sequence). The CDR3 extends over 15 amino acids. After removal of 4 bases from V and 0 bases from J, the junction contained 4 bases not matched to a gene. CDR3 sequence: CASSSISGSSYEQYF. CDR3 sequence (DNA): TGTGCCAGCAGCTCGATTAGCGGGAGCTCCTACGAGCAGTACTTC.

The chain uses TRBV28 and TRBJ1-4, with 10 bases aligning to TRBD1. The junction had 16 bases not matched to a gene; V was cut back by 4 bases and J by 8 bases. CDR3 length equals 18 residues. Per the germline V gene, CDR1 is MDHEN and CDR2 is SYDVKM. CDR3 sequence (DNA): TGTGCCAGCAGTTCCTACTCGGGACAGGGGTTTCTTCGGGAAAAACTGTTTTTT. Encoded protein: CASSSYSGQGFLREKLFF. The entire variable domain, with the rest obtained from reference TRBV28 and TRBJ1-4, is as follows: DVKVTQSSRYLVKRTGEKVFLECVQDMDHENMFWYRQDPGLGLRLIYFSYDVKMKEKGDIPEGYSVSREKKERFSLILESASTNQTSMYLCASSSYSGQGFLREKLFFGSGTQLSVL.

A note on this clonotype: This may stem from a read error, because a much larger clone lies one nucleotide away. The chain joins TRBV3-1 to TRBJ1-2, with D uncertain. Germline assignment: CDR1 LGHDT and CDR2 YNNKEL (reference sequence). CDR3 length: 14 amino acids. The CDR3 region has the DNA TGTGCCAGCAGCCAGCCTACGAGAGGCTATGGCTTCACCTTC. Translating it yields CASSQPTRGYGFTF.

V usage is TRBV7-2 and J usage is TRBJ2-1; 12 bases match TRBD1. J was trimmed by 13 bases and V by 5 bases; bases with no gene match: 12. The CDR3 consists of 15 residues. The germline gives CDR1 SGHTA, CDR2 FQGNSA. The CDR3 sequence is CASSPGGQGASKQFF. Here the CDR3 DNA reads TGTGCCAGCAGCCCTGGGGGACAGGGGGCTTCAAAACAGTTCTTC.

This clonotype was observed a few times. The rearrangement joins TRBV2 to TRBJ2-6; D is uncertain. Trimming took off 1 base at V and 2 bases at J, with 6 bases between the two ends. Germline CDR1 and CDR2: SNHLY and FYNNEI. The CDR3 length is 15 residues. CDR3 protein: CASSEVSAGANVLTF. The CDR3 nucleotides read TGTGCCAGCAGTGAAGTCAGCGCTGGGGCCAACGTCCTGACTTTC.

Ten or more counts support this clonotype. This rearrangement joins TRBV3-1 to TRBJ1-1; 8 bases are a match to TRBD1. Germline trimming cut 4 bases from V and 5 bases from J; bases unmatched to any gene: 9. Looked up from germline, CDR1 is LGHDT and CDR2 is YNNKEL (reference sequence). The length of the CDR3 is 15 residues. In nucleotides, the CDR3 is TGTGCCAGCAGCCCCTCCGGACAGGGTGGAACTGAAGCTTTCTTT. It yields the protein CASSPSGQGGTEAFF.

This clonotype was detected many times. The chain combines TRBV20-1 with TRBJ1-5; D ambiguous. Looked up from germline, CDR1 is DFQATT and CDR2 is SNEGSKA (reference sequence). This CDR3 has 13 residues. V was pared by 2 bases and J by 0 bases, with 5 bases between. The CDR3 DNA follows: TGCAGTGCTAGACCCGATAGCAATCAGCCCCAGCATTTT. The encoded protein is CSARPDSNQPQHF.

As concerns this clonotype: Since a much larger clone is just one base distant, this may be a read error. The chain recombines TRBV2 with TRBJ1-1, with a possible D match to TRBD1 (5 bases). The CDR3 runs 13 residues. V was trimmed by 7 bases and J by 1 base, leaving 10 bases between them. Germline CDR1 reads SNHLY; CDR2 reads FYNNEI. The CDR3 sequence is CASKVGQNTEAFF. In DNA form, the CDR3 reads TGTGCCAGCAAGGTGGGGCAGAACACTGAAGCTTTCTTT.

This clonotype appeared many times. The V and J genes are TRBV3-1 and TRBJ1-1; D gene unclear. Trimming left V 0 bases short and J 6 bases short, with 14 bases between. Germline loops: CDR1 LGHDT, CDR2 YNNKEL (reference sequence). CDR3 length: 15 amino acids. CDR3 sequence reads: CASSQEGWSLPEAFF. The CDR3, as DNA: TGTGCCAGCAGCCAAGAAGGGTGGTCGCTCCCTGAAGCTTTCTTT. Full variable domain (outside the CDR3, taken from reference TRBV3-1 and TRBJ1-1): DTAVSQTPKYLVTQMGNDKSIKCEQNLGHDTMYWYKQDSKKFLKIMFSYNNKELIINETVPNRFSPKSPDKAHLNLHINSLELGDSAVYFCASSQEGWSLPEAFFGQGTRLTVV.

This clonotype was detected many times. The chain joins TRBV6-1 to TRBJ2-1; 11 bases line up with TRBD2. Germline trimming cut 3 bases from V and 9 bases from J; bases unmatched to any gene: 7. Germline V lookup: CDR1 MNHNS, CDR2 SASEGT. This CDR3 is 15 amino acids long. CDR3 region: CASSESIAGGREQFF. The CDR3 region has the DNA TGTGCCAGCAGTGAGAGTATAGCGGGAGGGCGTGAGCAGTTCTTC.

Points on this clonotype: This could be a read error, since a much larger clone is one nucleotide away. V is TRBV20-1 and J is TRBJ2-1, with 8 bases fitting TRBD2. This CDR3 is 14 amino acids long. The junction had 10 bases not matched to a gene; V was cut back by 5 bases and J by 7 bases. Germline V gives CDR1 DFQATT, CDR2 SNEGSKA (reference sequence). In nucleotides, the CDR3 is TGCAGTGCTGATGGGCAGAGCGGGAGTAATGAGCAGTTCTTC. It codes for CSADGQSGSNEQFF.

This clonotype was recorded many times. This chain uses TRBV28 with TRBJ1-1; tentatively, D is TRBD1 (6 bases). In germline, CDR1 is MDHEN, CDR2 SYDVKM. The CDR3 consists of 18 residues. The V end was cut by 6 bases, the J end by 4 bases, with 27 bases between. CDR3 in DNA: TGTGCCAGCAGATCACAGCGACGGTCATCTGGGGGCCTCACTGAAGCTTTCTTT. Protein product: CASRSQRRSSGGLTEAFF.

CDR3 region: CASSIWLGEQYF. DNA for the CDR3: TGTGCCAGTAGTATTTGGCTGGGCGAGCAGTACTTC. V gene TRBV19 combines with J gene TRBJ2-7; D remains ambiguous. CDR1 and CDR2 (germline): LNHDA, SQIVND (reference sequence). CDR3 length: 12 residues. The V end lost 3 bases, the J end lost 6 bases, and 9 bases lay between the germline ends.

A note on this clonotype: With a much larger clone just one base away, this may be a read error. This sequence joins TRBV4-1 and TRBJ2-7; perhaps TRBD2 as D (7 bases). This CDR3 contains 15 residues. CDR1 is MGHRA and CDR2 is YSYEKL in the germline V gene. The CDR3 sequence is CASSLEQGGSYVQYF. The CDR3, as DNA: TGTGCCAGCAGCTTGGAACAGGGAGGGAGTTACGTGCAGTACTTC.

On this clonotype: A much more abundant neighbour one base away suggests this may be a read error. V gene TRBV20-1 combines with J gene TRBJ2-1; D unresolved. CDR3 length: 12 residues. Germline V lookup: CDR1 DFQATT, CDR2 SNEGSKA (reference sequence). The V end lost 3 bases, the J end lost 10 bases, and 13 bases lay between the germline ends. The CDR3 is CSARRGVYEQFF. CDR3 DNA: TGCAGTGCTAGGAGAGGCGTCTACGAGCAGTTCTTC.

In the case of this clonotype: A single base separates this from a much larger clone, so it may be a read error. CDR3 sequence: CASSKVSLVGDTQYF. CDR3 in DNA: TGTGCCAGCAGCAAAGTTTCACTAGTCGGAGATACGCAGTATTTT. The genes are TRBV3-1 and TRBJ2-3; D is perhaps TRBD2 (5 bases). Trimming cost V 5 bases and J 5 bases, with 17 bases left between them. Germline loops: CDR1 LGHDT, CDR2 YNNKEL (reference sequence). This CDR3 has 15 residues.

This clonotype was recorded at least ten times. The chain uses TRBV28 and TRBJ2-5; the D is unclear. In germline, CDR1 is MDHEN, CDR2 SYDVKM. Deletions cut 6 bases from V and 7 bases from J, with 18 bases between. CDR3 length equals 14 residues. The CDR3 region is CASSPRVPKGTQYF. The CDR3 DNA follows: TGTGCCAGCAGCCCTAGGGTACCCAAAGGGACCCAGTACTTC.

This sequence joins TRBV19 and TRBJ2-5, with no clear D. The CDR3 length is 13 residues. Trimming shortened V by 3 bases and J by 3 bases, and 8 bases separated the two germline ends. The germline gives CDR1 LNHDA, CDR2 SQIVND (reference sequence). The DNA of the CDR3 is TGTGCCAGTAGTATCGTACGCGAAGAGACCCAGTACTTC. Translated, it gives CASSIVREETQYF.

The chain carries TRBV5-1 and TRBJ2-3; 8 bases match TRBD2. This CDR3 has 16 residues. The junction had 12 bases not matched to a gene; V was cut back by 7 bases and J by 2 bases. Germline CDR1 reads SGHRS; CDR2 reads YFSETQ. CDR3 sequence: CASEPWGGRLTDTQYF. For the CDR3, the DNA is TGCGCCAGCGAACCGTGGGGCGGGAGGCTCACAGATACGCAGTATTTT. The full variable domain, in which reference TRBV5-1 and TRBJ2-3 provide the parts outside the CDR3, is KAGVTQTPRYLIKTRGQQVTLSCSPISGHRSVSWYQQTPGQGLQFLFEYFSETQRNKGNFPGRFSGRQFSNSRSEMNVSTLELGDSALYLCASEPWGGRLTDTQYFGPGTRLTVL.

This chain links TRBV6-5 with TRBJ2-2, with D unclear. CDR1 is MNHEY, CDR2 SVGAGI, per germline. V shed 8 bases and J shed 8 bases, with 15 bases lying between them. This CDR3 region has 13 residues. The CDR3: CASHYSQGGELFF. CDR3 nucleotide sequence: TGTGCCAGCCATTATAGTCAAGGGGGGGAGCTGTTTTTT.

The V call is TRBV12-3 or TRBV12-4, the J call TRBJ2-5; D possibly corresponds to TRBD2 (5 bases). The length of the CDR3 is 12 residues. Trimming cost V 6 bases and J 4 bases, with 9 bases left between them. This chain's CDR3 is CASRGAAETQYF. In DNA form, the CDR3 reads TGTGCCAGCAGGGGAGCGGCAGAGACCCAGTACTTC.